What follows describes a single T cell receptor beta chain. The data originate from a study of technical replicates of blood from a handful of donors. The trim removed 1 base at V and 7 bases at J, leaving 6 bases unmatched. CDR3 length: 15 residues. Per germline, CDR1 MGHRA and CDR2 YSYEKL. Clones were read by immunoSEQ multiplex PCR, and TCRdb kept only the in-frame ones, dropping some. Of 70,000 to 95,000 clones listed, more than 90% are singletons. The material sequenced was T cells isolated from PBMCs. The chain recombines TRBV4-1 with TRBJ2-1, with TRBD2 matching over 8 bases. The TCR sequence derives from a human donor in good health. Some clones in this sample may be carry-over from other donors' samples. CDR3 DNA sequence: TGCGCCAGCAGCCAAGGGCTAGCGGGCTGGAATGAGCAGTTCTTC. Amino acids: CASSQGLAGWNEQFF.